One TCR beta chain is described in this entry. This clonotype has only a few counts. Its antigen has not been determined. An end of the junction differs from the germline gene, which may be a read error. This sample was taken from a study of T-cell memory formation after mild COVID-19 (dated by TCRdb to the early 2020s). Looking at the study overall: TCR sequence clusters from the two donors were largely donor specific. Longitudinal TCRalpha and TCRbeta repertoire sequencing tracked T-cell clones expanding and contracting after mild COVID-19 in a couple of donors. The cohort was made up of two young adult volunteers, one female and one male, who were previously healthy. What the study reported, not specific to this receptor: Only a couple of mild cases were covered in the study, and larger cohorts including severe cases with pre-infection samples were considered necessary. Whether the second-wave clones peaking on day 37 were SARS-CoV-2 specific was not confirmed. Contracting CD4+ clones were located mainly in the CM and EM memory subsets, whereas CD8+ clones were found to be enriched in EMRA. Balanced CD4/CD8 phenotypes were observed for clones contracting from day 15 to 85, whereas a bias towards CD4+ was observed for a second wave of clones expanding from day 15 to 37. Some responding clones were detected in pre-infection memory, suggesting pre-existing cross-reactive memory T cells joined the SARS-CoV-2 response.

TCRdb records Illumina NovaSeq 6000 as the sequencer. Using 5'RACE with constant-segment primers, TCRalpha and TCRbeta cDNA libraries were constructed, with sample barcodes and unique molecular identifiers added in the process. Trizol reagent was used to extract RNA from every sample. Libraries were amplified in two PCR steps, with a second sample barcode and Illumina TruSeq adapters added in the second step. Sequencing of the libraries was done on an Illumina NovaSeq, producing 2 x 150 bp paired-end reads. In the paper's pipeline: Demultiplexing of reads and collapsing into UMI-guided consensus sequences were performed with migec v1.2.7. Using mixcr v2.1.11, UMI consensuses were aligned to TRA and TRB V and J templates and then assembled into clonotypes. Expanded or contracted clonotypes were those called significant by both edgeR and NoisET, with noise models trained on biological replicates. edgeR calls used a false discovery rate-adjusted p below 0.01 and a log2 fold-change threshold of 1. As an exploratory analysis of dynamics, PCA with hierarchical clustering was applied to max-normalized trajectories of the 1000 most abundant clonotypes. Each responding clone was given a CD4 or CD8 phenotype based on the CD4+ and CD8+ repertoires, which had been sequenced separately. TCRdb reran the public reads through fastp at Q25 and MiXCR, keeping productive beta chains. Each entry is one CDR3 protein sequence, shown with its most common DNA and genes. The V and J calls reflect TCRdb's pipeline rather than the authors' work. The sample table records fewer than 600,000 distinct CDR3 sequences; roughly a fifth of these occur just once. The ten largest make up approximately 8% of the sample.

The cysteine opens and the phenylalanine closes a CDR3 of 15 amino acids. Just the 45-base CDR3 DNA is kept, in frame starting at base 1. The germline V gene encodes CDR1 SGHRS and CDR2 YFSETQ. Ficoll-Paque density gradient centrifugation was used to isolate PBMCs. Recombination connected TRBV5-1 to TRBJ2-3; 8 central nucleotides agree with TRBD2. The specimen sequenced was PBMCs or a T cell subset sorted from them (not recorded which). The receptor comes from an adult woman who had mild COVID-19 (a few samples of this study predate the infection). The sample titles of this study are shuffled in the database, so cell type and time point are left out; the donor was told from shared clones. The CDR3 in this case is CASSPSGTRKAQTDF. In nucleotide form, the sequence is TGCGCCAGCAGCCCATCCGGGACTAGGAAAGCCCAGACTGACTTT.